These 13 T cell receptor beta chains were sequenced from one sample in a study of cytotoxic CD8 clonotypes in ibrutinib-treated CLL. Profiling relied on immunoSEQ multiplex PCR, and the TCRdb table lists in-frame clones only, not all of them. Found here are 130,000 to 150,000 clones, 80% to 95% of them singletons; the top ten hold 10% to 12%. The sample here was PBMCs, taken after 12 months of ibrutinib treatment. Source of these receptors: a human donor with chronic lymphocytic leukemia.

A single count supports this clone. The chain links TRBV18 to TRBJ2-7, with TRBD1 matching 12 bases. This CDR3 comprises 14 residues. The V and J ends lost 9 bases and 5 bases, in that order; junction bases with no gene match: 8. In germline, CDR1 is KGHSH, CDR2 LQKENI. The CDR3 is CASSTGTGGDEQYF. CDR3 nucleotide sequence: TGTGCCAGTTCCACCGGGACAGGGGGCGACGAGCAGTACTTC.

The V call is TRBV5-1, the J call TRBJ2-2; TRBD2 agrees at 8 bases. V lost 2 bases to trimming and J lost 1 base; unmatched junction nucleotides: 13. The CDR3 runs 19 residues. CDR1 SGHRS and CDR2 YFSETQ come from the germline V gene. The CDR3 sequence is CASSFPGLVPFGNTGELFF. CDR3 in DNA: TGCGCCAGCAGCTTCCCGGGACTAGTCCCCTTTGGGAACACCGGGGAGCTGTTTTTT.

The V call is TRBV4-3, the J call TRBJ2-5; D call uncertain. The CDR3 totals 13 residues. Trimming left V 3 bases short and J 5 bases short, with 10 bases between. Germline CDR1 is LGHNA and CDR2 is YSLEER. This CDR3 is CASSQLGLETQYF. The CDR3 bases are TGCGCCAGCAGCCAGCTGGGTCTCGAGACCCAGTACTTC.

The rearrangement joins TRBV5-1 to TRBJ2-7; D not certain. The ends were cut back, 0 bases at V and 0 bases at J, with 4 bases in the middle. Germline CDR1 is SGHRS and CDR2 is YFSETQ. The CDR3 has 13 residues. The DNA of the CDR3 is TGCGCCAGCAGCTTGGCCGTCTCCTACGAGCAGTACTTC. It codes for CASSLAVSYEQYF.

V gene TRBV4-2 combines with J gene TRBJ2-2; 8 nucleotides align to TRBD2. Germline V gene lookup returns CDR1 LGHNA and CDR2 YNFKEQ. This CDR3 is built from 15 residues. V lost 4 bases to trimming and J lost 5 bases; unmatched junction nucleotides: 6. The DNA of the CDR3 is TGTGCCAGCAGCCTATCTAGCGGGTTTACCGGGGAGCTGTTTTTT. It specifies CASSLSSGFTGELFF.

The chain joins TRBV2 to TRBJ2-2; D perhaps matches TRBD1 (6 bases). Germline V gene lookup returns CDR1 SNHLY and CDR2 FYNNEI. This CDR3 is 16 amino acids long. The V gene lost 3 bases and the J gene lost 0 bases, with 11 bases spanning the gap. This CDR3 is CASSDQGSPNTGELFF. The CDR3 DNA reads as TGTGCCAGCAGTGATCAGGGGAGCCCGAACACCGGGGAGCTGTTTTTT.

The chain joins TRBV2 to TRBJ2-7; D possibly corresponds to TRBD1 (7 bases). CDR3 length equals 18 residues. The germline V gene has CDR1 SNHLY and CDR2 FYNNEI. With 7 bases removed from V and 5 bases from J, the gap between germline ends came to 30 bases. CDR3 DNA: TGTGCCAGCACCCGAGGAGGGGGCTGGTCCCGGGGAGGCGACGAGCAGTACTTC. Its protein is CASTRGGGWSRGGDEQYF.

The rearrangement uses TRBV10-3 and TRBJ2-1; 7 bases align to TRBD2. The CDR3 length is 16 residues. Trimming took 7 bases from V and 0 from J; bases not matched to a gene: 9. The germline V gene has CDR1 ENHRY and CDR2 SYGVKD. The DNA for the CDR3 is TGTGCCATCACCACGAGCGGGATGAGCTCCTACAATGAGCAGTTCTTC. This codes for CAITTSGMSSYNEQFF.

The chain joins TRBV18 to TRBJ2-3; D is ambiguous. The V gene lost 0 bases and the J gene lost 2 bases, with 6 bases spanning the gap. The CDR3 is 14 amino acids. Germline V gives CDR1 KGHSH, CDR2 LQKENI. CDR3 sequence: CASSPPAITDTQYF. DNA for the CDR3: TGTGCCAGCTCACCACCGGCCATCACAGATACGCAGTATTTT.

The J gene is TRBJ2-7, the V gene TRBV28; perhaps TRBD1 as D (6 bases). Germline V CDR1 and CDR2: MDHEN, SYDVKM. With 6 bases removed from V and 6 bases from J, the gap between germline ends came to 18 bases. This CDR3 has 14 residues. This CDR3 reads CASRRTQNRVEQYF. The CDR3 nucleotides are TGTGCCAGCAGACGCACTCAAAACAGGGTCGAGCAGTACTTC.

A single count supports this clone. This chain links TRBV6-6 with TRBJ2-3; D ambiguous. This CDR3 is built from 12 residues. V gave up 6 bases and J gave up 4 bases, with 8 bases separating them. CDR1 is MNHNY and CDR2 is SVGAGI in the germline V gene (reference sequence). CDR3 protein: CASSPLADTQYF. The CDR3 nucleotides read TGTGCCAGCAGCCCCCTCGCAGATACGCAGTATTTT.

This chain joins TRBV7-9 and TRBJ2-3, with D possibly being TRBD2 (6 bases). The CDR3 is 17 residues long. Germline values: CDR1 SEHNR, CDR2 FQNEAQ (reference sequence). V gave up 2 bases and J gave up 2 bases, with 17 bases separating them. The CDR3 region is CASSLRRLAANTDTQYF. The CDR3 region has the DNA TGTGCCAGCAGCTTACGTAGATTAGCGGCCAACACAGATACGCAGTATTTT.

V and J are TRBV2 and TRBJ2-3; 7 bases agree with TRBD2. CDR3 size: 11 residues. Germline V gives CDR1 SNHLY, CDR2 FYNNEI. After removal of 11 bases from V and 8 bases from J, the junction contained 7 bases not matched to a gene. The DNA of the CDR3 is TGTGCCTCCTCGGGGGAGGGTACGCAGTATTTT. Its translation is CASSGEGTQYF.